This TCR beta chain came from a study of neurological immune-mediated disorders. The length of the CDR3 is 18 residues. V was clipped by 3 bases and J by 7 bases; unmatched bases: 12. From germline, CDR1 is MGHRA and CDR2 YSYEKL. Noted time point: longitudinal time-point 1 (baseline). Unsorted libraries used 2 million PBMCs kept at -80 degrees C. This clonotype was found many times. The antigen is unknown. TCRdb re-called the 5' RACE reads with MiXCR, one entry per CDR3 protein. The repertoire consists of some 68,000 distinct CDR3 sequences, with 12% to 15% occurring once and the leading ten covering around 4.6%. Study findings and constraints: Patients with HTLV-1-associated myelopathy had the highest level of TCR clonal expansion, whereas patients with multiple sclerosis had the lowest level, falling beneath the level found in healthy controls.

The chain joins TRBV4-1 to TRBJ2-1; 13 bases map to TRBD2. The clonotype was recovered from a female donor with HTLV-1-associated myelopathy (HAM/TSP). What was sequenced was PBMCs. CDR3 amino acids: CASSHPQETSGGFNEQFF. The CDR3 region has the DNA TGCGCCAGCAGCCATCCCCAGGAGACTAGCGGGGGGTTTAATGAGCAGTTCTTC.